These 18 T cell receptor beta chains originate from one sample sequenced in a study of blood T cell repertoires in COVID-19. Repertoires were generated with immunoSEQ multiplex PCR, while TCRdb's copy carries only in-frame clones and drops some. The data contain fewer than 250,000 clones, 83% of them singletons. The sequencing sample was made of peripheral blood. The origin of the receptors is a woman aged 50 to 65 with acute or convalescent COVID-19.

J is TRBJ1-2 and V is TRBV28; D call uncertain. Germline V lookup: CDR1 MDHEN, CDR2 SYDVKM. The CDR3 has 14 amino acids. Trimming took off 8 bases at V and 7 bases at J, with 20 bases between the two ends. CDR3 coding DNA: TGTGCCAGCCGCGTAAGCGATGGAACACGTGGCTACACCTTC. Its protein is CASRVSDGTRGYTF.

The genes are TRBV19 and TRBJ2-1; 11 bases fit TRBD1. V was pared by 3 bases and J by 5 bases, with 9 bases of the junction left unmatched. Germline-derived CDR1 and CDR2 are LNHDA and SQIVND (reference sequence). The CDR3 spans 17 residues. CDR3 loop: CASSILTDRGPDNEQFF. The CDR3 nucleotides read TGTGCCAGTAGTATTCTTACGGACAGGGGGCCCGACAATGAGCAGTTCTTC. Full variable domain (missing parts from reference TRBV19 and TRBJ2-1): DGGITQSPKYLFRKEGQNVTLSCEQNLNHDAMYWYRQDPGQGLRLIYYSQIVNDFQKGDIAEGYSVSREKKESFPLTVTSAQKNPTAFYLCASSILTDRGPDNEQFFGPGTRLTVL.

The chain combines TRBV5-1 with TRBJ2-5; the D gene is possibly TRBD1 (5 bases). The germline V and J ends were trimmed by 3 bases and 3 bases, with 9 bases remaining between them. The CDR3 loop spans 13 amino acids. Germline V CDR1 and CDR2: SGHRS, YFSETQ. As DNA, the CDR3 is TGCGCCAGCAGCTGGGGCAGTGAAGAGACCCAGTACTTC. It specifies CASSWGSEETQYF.

This clone showed up just a few times. This chain joins TRBV3-1 (or the pseudogene TRBV3-2) and TRBJ2-2; 7 nucleotides line up with TRBD2. Germline V gene lookup returns CDR1 LGHDT and CDR2 YNNKEL (reference sequence). V lost 7 bases and J lost 5; bases outside the gene matches: 10. This CDR3 is 15 amino acids long. CDR3 protein: CASTFRWGGTGELFF. In nucleotides, the CDR3 is TGTGCCAGCACCTTTAGATGGGGGGGAACCGGGGAGCTGTTTTTT.

This chain uses TRBV27 with TRBJ2-1, with a tentative D call TRBD1 (6 bases). This CDR3 is 13 amino acids long. V was pared by 5 bases and J by 8 bases, with 13 bases between. Germline V gene data show CDR1 as MNHEY and CDR2 as SMNVEV (reference sequence). The CDR3 spells CASSKSGVDEQFF. Written as DNA, the CDR3 is TGTGCCAGCAGTAAGTCAGGGGTTGATGAGCAGTTCTTC.

This clone was seen just once. The V call is TRBV19, the J call TRBJ2-3; 9 positions match TRBD2. Trimming cost V 2 bases and J 9 bases; bases outside gene matches: 12. Germline CDR1 LNHDA, CDR2 SQIVND (reference sequence). This CDR3 spans 16 amino acids. CDR3 sequence (DNA): TGTGCCAGTAGTATATCGTCTAGCGGGATAGCCTTGACGCAGTATTTT. This encodes CASSISSSGIALTQYF. The full variable domain, its missing parts supplied by reference TRBV19 and TRBJ2-3, is DGGITQSPKYLFRKEGQNVTLSCEQNLNHDAMYWYRQDPGQGLRLIYYSQIVNDFQKGDIAEGYSVSREKKESFPLTVTSAQKNPTAFYLCASSISSSGIALTQYFGPGTRLTVL.

Regarding this clone: Germline and junction disagree at one end, which may indicate a read error. V is TRBV4-1 and J is TRBJ1-3; perhaps TRBD1 as D (6 bases). The CDR3 consists of 13 residues. Germline CDR1 MGHRA, CDR2 YSYEKL. The CDR3 region has the DNA TGCGCCAGCAGCCAACTAACGGGCCCCGGACAGCTCTTT. As protein: CASSQLTGPGQLF.

The DNA for the CDR3 is TGTGCCAGCAGTCCGTCCGGGACTAGCGGGAGAACTGAGCAGTTCTTC. As protein: CASSPSGTSGRTEQFF. The chain carries TRBV27 and TRBJ2-1; 14 nucleotides agree with TRBD2. V was clipped by 5 bases and J by 9 bases; unmatched bases: 9. Germline V gene data show CDR1 as MNHEY and CDR2 as SMNVEV (reference sequence). The CDR3 length is 16 residues.

The CDR3 is CSVGPTGGAEGYTF. CDR3 DNA: TGCAGCGTTGGACCGACAGGGGGCGCAGAAGGCTACACCTTC. The chain combines TRBV29-1 with TRBJ1-2; 10 positions agree with TRBD1. Unmatched junction bases numbered 10, after V lost 4 bases and J lost 8 bases. Per the germline V gene, CDR1 is SQVTM and CDR2 is ANQGSEA. The CDR3 is 14 residues long.

This rearrangement joins TRBV18 to TRBJ1-2, with D perhaps matching TRBD1 (6 bases). V lost 3 bases and J lost 4, with 15 bases in between. The CDR3 consists of 15 residues. CDR1 and CDR2 from the germline V gene are KGHSH and LQKENI. The CDR3 DNA reads TGTGCCAGCTCACCGGGTGACAGGCCCCTCTATGGCTACACCTTC. Amino acid sequence: CASSPGDRPLYGYTF.

This chain joins TRBV4-1 and TRBJ1-2; a possible D gene is TRBD1 (5 bases). Per germline, CDR1 MGHRA and CDR2 YSYEKL. V lost 0 bases and J lost 2, with 13 bases in between. CDR3 length: 16 residues. CDR3 DNA: TGCGCCAGCAGCCAAGATGGGGCAGTACAAAACTATGGCTACACCTTC. It codes for CASSQDGAVQNYGYTF.

The chain links TRBV6-5 to TRBJ1-5, with a tentative D call TRBD1 (6 bases). Germline lookup yields CDR1 MNHEY and CDR2 SVGAGI. This CDR3 is built from 15 residues. V was trimmed by 5 bases and J by 0 bases, leaving 11 bases between them. As DNA, the CDR3 is TGTGCCAGCAGTAGGACAGCTTATAGCAATCAGCCCCAGCATTTT. As protein: CASSRTAYSNQPQHF.

V gene TRBV19 combines with J gene TRBJ2-1; possible D gene TRBD2, 5 bases. The CDR3 totals 14 residues. Germline assignment: CDR1 LNHDA and CDR2 SQIVND (reference sequence). The germline V and J ends were trimmed by 1 base and 8 bases, with 12 bases remaining between them. In nucleotides, the CDR3 is TGTGCCAGTAGTATAGGACGGGCGCGGGATGAGCAGTTCTTC. This encodes CASSIGRARDEQFF.

The DNA of the CDR3 is TGTGCCACCAGGGGGCGAGCCGATCCCGGGGCCAACGTCCTGACTTTC. Translating gives CATRGRADPGANVLTF. The chain has TRBV2 and TRBJ2-6; the match to TRBD1 covers 8 bases. Germline CDR1 and CDR2: SNHLY and FYNNEI. Losses at the gene ends were 10 bases for V and 4 bases for J; bases not matched to a gene: 12. The CDR3 is 16 residues long.

This rearrangement joins TRBV11-2 to TRBJ2-7; no clear D gene. Germline loops: CDR1 SGHAT, CDR2 FQNNGV. The germline V and J ends were trimmed by 2 bases and 7 bases, with 12 bases remaining between them. This CDR3 contains 13 residues. CDR3 region: CASSLLAAWEQYF. DNA of the CDR3: TGTGCCAGCAGCTTACTGGCAGCGTGGGAGCAGTACTTC.

In this sample, this clone turned up once. The chain employs TRBV4-3 and TRBJ2-1, with D uncertain. The V end was cut by 2 bases, the J end by 9 bases, with 11 bases between. This CDR3 is built from 13 residues. The germline V gene encodes CDR1 LGHNA and CDR2 YSLEER. CDR3 coding DNA: TGCGCCAGCAGCCAATCCACTCCGTCTGAGCAGTTCTTC. Translating it yields CASSQSTPSEQFF.

This clone was detected many times. This rearrangement joins TRBV16 to TRBJ2-3, with a possible D match to TRBD1 (7 bases). The V and J ends lost 6 bases and 0 bases respectively, with 13 bases between them. This CDR3 region has 15 residues. Germline CDR1 reads KGHSY; CDR2 reads FQNENV. The CDR3 spells CASRRDSSSTDTQYF. In DNA, the CDR3 is TGTGCCAGCAGGCGGGACAGCTCTAGCACAGATACGCAGTATTTT.

The chain joins TRBV28 to TRBJ2-7; D call uncertain. The CDR3 contains 11 residues. The V end lost 6 bases, the J end lost 7 bases, and 10 bases lay between the germline ends. Germline V gives CDR1 MDHEN, CDR2 SYDVKM. The CDR3 nucleotides read TGTGCCAGCAGCTTCCTCAGGGAGCAGTACTTC. Residues: CASSFLREQYF.